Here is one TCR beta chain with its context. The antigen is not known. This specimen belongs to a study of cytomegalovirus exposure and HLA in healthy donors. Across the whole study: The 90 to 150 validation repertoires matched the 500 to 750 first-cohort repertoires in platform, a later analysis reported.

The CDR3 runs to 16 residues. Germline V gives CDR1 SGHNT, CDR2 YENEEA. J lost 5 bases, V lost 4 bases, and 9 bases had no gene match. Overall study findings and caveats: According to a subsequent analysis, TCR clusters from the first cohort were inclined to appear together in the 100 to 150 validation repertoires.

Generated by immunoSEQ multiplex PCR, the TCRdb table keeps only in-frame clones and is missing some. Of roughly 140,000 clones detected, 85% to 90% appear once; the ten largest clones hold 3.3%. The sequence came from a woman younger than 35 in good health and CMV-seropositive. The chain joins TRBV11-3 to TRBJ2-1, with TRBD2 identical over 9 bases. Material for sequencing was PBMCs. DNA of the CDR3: TGTGCCAGCAGCTCGGTCGGACTAGCGTACAACAATGAGCAGTTCTTC. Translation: CASSSVGLAYNNEQFF.